This entry features one TCR beta chain sequence. The CDR3 sequence is 16 residues long. Germline V CDR1 and CDR2: SEHNR, FQNEAQ (reference sequence). Between the trimmed V and J ends, which lost 10 bases and 0 bases, there was a span of 16 bases. Researchers tagged individual cDNA molecules with unique molecular identifiers. One entry per CDR3 protein results from TCRdb running MiXCR on the 5' RACE reads. The profile shows some 110,000 distinct CDR3 sequences, more than 13% of them singletons. The data stem from a study of early T cells in non-severe SARS-CoV-2 infection. Sequencing was performed on whole blood. The source of this sequence is an adult who was a healthcare worker with PCR-confirmed SARS-CoV-2 infection or an uninfected control (not recorded which). The chain employs TRBV7-9 and TRBJ1-6; tentatively, D is TRBD1 (6 bases). CDR3 residues: CAITLTGSSYNSPLHF. The CDR3 DNA sequence: TGTGCCATAACTCTTACAGGGAGCTCCTATAATTCACCCCTCCACTTT.